This paragraph reports one T cell receptor (beta chain). Its matching antigen is unknown. The data derive from a study of cytomegalovirus exposure and HLA in healthy donors. Study findings and constraints: There were 164 TCR beta chains listed as cytomegalovirus-associated. Most TCR sequences proved rare, with some public TCRs found in many donors. Confirmation in vitro established that a few CMV-associated chains were specific for CMV antigens.

The CDR3 covers 15 residues. Germline values: CDR1 MGHRA, CDR2 YSYEKL. The germline V and J ends were trimmed by 1 base and 6 bases, with 14 bases remaining between them. Here immunoSEQ multiplex PCR was the method, and the copy in TCRdb shows in-frame clones only, minus some. The sample holds under 85,000 clones, roughly 95% seen once. The sequencing input was PBMCs. The chain joins TRBV4-1 to TRBJ2-3; tentative D call: TRBD2 (5 bases). The receptor was derived from a woman between 18 and 29 years old in good health and CMV-seropositive. The CDR3 sequence is CASSQGRTSWDTQYF. Written as DNA, the CDR3 is TGCGCCAGCAGCCAAGGTCGCACTAGTTGGGATACGCAGTATTTT.